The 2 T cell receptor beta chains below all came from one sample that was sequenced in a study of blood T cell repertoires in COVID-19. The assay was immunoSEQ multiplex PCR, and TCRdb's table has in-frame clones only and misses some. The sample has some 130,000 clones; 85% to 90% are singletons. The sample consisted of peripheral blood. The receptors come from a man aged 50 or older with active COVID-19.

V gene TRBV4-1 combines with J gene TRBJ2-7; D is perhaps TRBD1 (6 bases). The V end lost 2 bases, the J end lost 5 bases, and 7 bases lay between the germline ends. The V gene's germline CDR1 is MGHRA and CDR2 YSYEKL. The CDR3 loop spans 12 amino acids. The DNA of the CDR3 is TGCGCCAGCAGCCAAACAGGGAACGAGCAGTACTTC. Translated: CASSQTGNEQYF.

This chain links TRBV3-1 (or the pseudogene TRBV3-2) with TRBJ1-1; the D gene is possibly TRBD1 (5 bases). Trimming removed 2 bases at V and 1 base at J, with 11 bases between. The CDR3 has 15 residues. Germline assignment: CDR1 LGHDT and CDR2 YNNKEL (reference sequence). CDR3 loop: CASSQSGLKNTEAFF. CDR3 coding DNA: TGTGCCAGCAGCCAATCAGGGCTCAAGAACACTGAAGCTTTCTTT.